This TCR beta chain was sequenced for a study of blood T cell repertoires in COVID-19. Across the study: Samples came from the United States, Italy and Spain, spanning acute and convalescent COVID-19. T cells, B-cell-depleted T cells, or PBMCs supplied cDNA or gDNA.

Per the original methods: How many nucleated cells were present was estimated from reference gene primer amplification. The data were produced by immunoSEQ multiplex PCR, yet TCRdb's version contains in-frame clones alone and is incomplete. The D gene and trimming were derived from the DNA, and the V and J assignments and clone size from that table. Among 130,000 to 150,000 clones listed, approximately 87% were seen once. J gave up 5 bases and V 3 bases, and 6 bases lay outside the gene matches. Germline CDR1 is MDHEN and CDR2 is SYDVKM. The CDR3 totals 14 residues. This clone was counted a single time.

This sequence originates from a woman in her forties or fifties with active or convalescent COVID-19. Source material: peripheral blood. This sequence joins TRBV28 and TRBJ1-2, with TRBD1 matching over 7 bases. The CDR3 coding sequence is TGTGCCAGCAGTTTCAAGGGGGCTGGATATGGCTACACCTTC. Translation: CASSFKGAGYGYTF.